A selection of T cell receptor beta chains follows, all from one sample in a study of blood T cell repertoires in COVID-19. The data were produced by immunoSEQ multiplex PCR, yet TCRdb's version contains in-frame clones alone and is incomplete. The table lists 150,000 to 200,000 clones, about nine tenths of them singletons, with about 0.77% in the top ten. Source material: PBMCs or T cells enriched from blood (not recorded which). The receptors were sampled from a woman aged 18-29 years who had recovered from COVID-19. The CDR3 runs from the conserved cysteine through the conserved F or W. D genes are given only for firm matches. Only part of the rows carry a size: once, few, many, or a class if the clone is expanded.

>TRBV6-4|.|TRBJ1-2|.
TGTGCCAGCAGTGACTCAGGCGGGGGGGACGGCTACACCTTC
CASSDSGGGDGYTF
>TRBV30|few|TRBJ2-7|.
TGTGCCTGGAGCGCAGGGTCCTACGAGCAGTACTTC
CAWSAGSYEQYF
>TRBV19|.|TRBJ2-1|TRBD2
TGTGCCAGTAGTATCTCTAGCGGGATGGCGTATGAGCAGTTCTTC
CASSISSGMAYEQFF
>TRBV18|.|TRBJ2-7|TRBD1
TGTGCCAGCTCACTAGACAGGGGTTACGAGCAGTACTTC
CASSLDRGYEQYF
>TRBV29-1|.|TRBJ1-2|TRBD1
TGCAGCGTTGCCAAACAGGGGGTAGGCTCAGAAGGCTACACCTTC
CSVAKQGVGSEGYTF
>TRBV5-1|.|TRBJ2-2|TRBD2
TGCGCCAGCAGCTCGACTAGCGGGGGCACCGGGGAGCTGTTTTTT
CASSSTSGGTGELFF
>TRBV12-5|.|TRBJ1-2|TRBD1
TGTGCTAGTGGTTTCCGGACAGGGATAATAGATGGCTACACCTTC
CASGFRTGIIDGYTF
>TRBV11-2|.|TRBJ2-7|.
TGTGCCAGCAGCTCCCCGCGGAGGTGGGGCGAGCAGTACTTC
CASSSPRRWGEQYF
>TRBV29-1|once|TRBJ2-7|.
TGCAGCGTTGCCCTGACAGCACACGAGCAGTACTTC
CSVALTAHEQYF
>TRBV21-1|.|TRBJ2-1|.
TGTGCCAGCAGCGCTCACGGCCTGTCACAGGGCACTAGCGGGAGGGCCGACAATGAGCAGTTCTTC
CASSAHGLSQGTSGRADNEQFF
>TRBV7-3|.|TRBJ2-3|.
TGTGCCAGCAGCCCCGGTCTATTGCTTGGCACAGATACGCAGTATTTT
CASSPGLLLGTDTQYF